This entry lists 9 T cell receptor beta chains sequenced from one sample in a study of chemoradiotherapy in HPV16-positive cancers. Sequencing was performed with immunoSEQ multiplex PCR; in TCRdb, only in-frame clones are kept and a portion is missing. The data show 30,000 to 35,000 clones, over 75% seen once. The sequenced sample was blood, obtained from a patient who underwent chemoradiotherapy. The receptors were gathered from a human donor with HPV-associated anogenital cancer.

The sample holds a few counts of this clone. V usage is TRBV4-1 and J usage is TRBJ1-4; D remains ambiguous. This CDR3 has 17 amino acids. CDR1 MGHRA and CDR2 YSYEKL come from the germline V gene. Deletions cut 6 bases from V and 7 bases from J, with 24 bases between. CDR3 in DNA: TGCGCCAGCAGTGACCTATATGGACGAGAGGGCGGTGAAAAACTGTTTTTT. Protein: CASSDLYGREGGEKLFF.

The J gene is TRBJ1-1, the V gene TRBV7-9; D uncertain. CDR1 is SEHNR, CDR2 FQNEAQ, per germline (reference sequence). With 4 bases removed from V and 0 bases from J, the gap between germline ends came to 12 bases. The CDR3 contains 15 residues. CDR3 region: CASSSPGEMNTEAFF. For the CDR3, the DNA is TGTGCCAGCAGCTCCCCGGGAGAAATGAACACTGAAGCTTTCTTT.

The rearrangement joins TRBV5-6 to TRBJ2-6; 7 positions match TRBD1. CDR1 and CDR2 (germline): SGHDT, YYEEEE. V lost 0 bases and J lost 1; bases outside the gene matches: 7. This CDR3 has 18 residues. The DNA of the CDR3 is TGTGCCAGCAGCTTGGTTCCAGGGGGTCTTTCTGGGGCCAACGTCCTGACTTTC. This gives the protein CASSLVPGGLSGANVLTF.

By share of the sample, this clone is medium-sized. J is TRBJ2-1 and V is TRBV6-5, with 9 bases that match TRBD2. The CDR3 runs 14 residues. J lost 7 bases, V lost 7 bases, and 8 bases had no gene match. Germline-derived CDR1 and CDR2 are MNHEY and SVGAGI. The CDR3 protein is CASIGGGAINEQFF. The CDR3, as DNA: TGTGCCAGCATAGGCGGGGGGGCCATAAATGAGCAGTTCTTC.

CDR3 DNA sequence: TGTGCCAGCAGTGAACCGGGTCAGGGGGCGGGGTACGAGCAGTACTTC. As protein: CASSEPGQGAGYEQYF. The J gene is TRBJ2-7, the V gene TRBV6-1, with TRBD1 matching 8 bases. Germline V gene data show CDR1 as MNHNS and CDR2 as SASEGT. The length of the CDR3 is 16 residues. V was pared by 2 bases and J by 4 bases, with 10 bases of the junction left unmatched.

The chain recombines TRBV6-5 with TRBJ1-6, with D hard to call. This CDR3 is built from 15 residues. V was cut by 6 bases and J by 6 bases, with 15 bases left in between. Germline CDR1 is MNHEY and CDR2 is SVGAGI. The DNA for the CDR3 is TGTGCCAGCAGCCCACAGCGAGCTCCTAATTCACCCCTCCACTTT. It translates to CASSPQRAPNSPLHF.

This rearrangement joins TRBV9 to TRBJ2-7, with 10 bases fitting TRBD1. V was pared by 4 bases and J by 5 bases, with 3 bases of the junction left unmatched. This CDR3 has 13 residues. Germline V gene lookup returns CDR1 SGDLS and CDR2 YYNGEE. The CDR3 loop reads CASSKTGGHEQYF. In DNA, the CDR3 is TGTGCCAGCAGCAAGACAGGGGGCCACGAGCAGTACTTC.

This rearrangement joins TRBV2 to TRBJ2-7; TRBD1 aligns across 12 bases. Germline CDR1 is SNHLY and CDR2 is FYNNEI. The CDR3 is 15 residues long. J was trimmed by 7 bases and V by 5 bases; bases with no gene match: 9. The DNA for the CDR3 is TGTGCCAGCAGTTTATCGGGACAGGGGGCGGGGGAGCAGTACTTC. Translating gives CASSLSGQGAGEQYF. The variable domain in full, completed from reference TRBV2 and TRBJ2-7, reads EPEVTQTPSHQVTQMGQEVILRCVPISNHLYFYWYRQILGQKVEFLVSFYNNEISEKSEIFDDQFSVERPDGSNFTLKIRSTKLEDSAMYFCASSLSGQGAGEQYFGPGTRLTVT.

This rearrangement joins TRBV2 to TRBJ1-1, with TRBD1 matching 7 bases. Germline CDR1 is SNHLY and CDR2 is FYNNEI. The CDR3 sequence is 15 residues long. The junction had 9 bases not matched to a gene; V was cut back by 6 bases and J by 2 bases. The CDR3 spells CASSDPGQTNTEAFF. In DNA form, the CDR3 reads TGTGCCAGCAGCGACCCGGGACAGACAAACACTGAAGCTTTCTTT.